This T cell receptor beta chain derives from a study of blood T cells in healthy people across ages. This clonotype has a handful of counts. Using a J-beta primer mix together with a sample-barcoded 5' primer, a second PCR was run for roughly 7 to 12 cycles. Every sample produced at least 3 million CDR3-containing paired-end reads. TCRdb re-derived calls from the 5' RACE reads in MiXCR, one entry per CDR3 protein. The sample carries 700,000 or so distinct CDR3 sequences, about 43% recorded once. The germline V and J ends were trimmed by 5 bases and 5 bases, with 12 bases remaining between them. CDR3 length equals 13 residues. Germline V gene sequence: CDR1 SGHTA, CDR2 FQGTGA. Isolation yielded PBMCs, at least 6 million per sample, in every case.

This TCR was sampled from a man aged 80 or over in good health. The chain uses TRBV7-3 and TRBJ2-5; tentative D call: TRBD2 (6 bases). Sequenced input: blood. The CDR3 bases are TGTGCCAGCAGCCAAGGAGGGGTCGAGACCCAGTACTTC. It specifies CASSQGGVETQYF.